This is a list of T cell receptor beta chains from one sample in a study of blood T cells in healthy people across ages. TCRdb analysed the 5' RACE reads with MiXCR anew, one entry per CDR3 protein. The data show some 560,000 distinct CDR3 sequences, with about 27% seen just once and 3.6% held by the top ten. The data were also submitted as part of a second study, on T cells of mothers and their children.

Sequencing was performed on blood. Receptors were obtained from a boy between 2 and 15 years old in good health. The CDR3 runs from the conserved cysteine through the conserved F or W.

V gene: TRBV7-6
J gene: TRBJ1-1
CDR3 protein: CASSYRLVGNTEALF

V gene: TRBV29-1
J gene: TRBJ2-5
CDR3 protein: CSVGRGLAGGTQYF

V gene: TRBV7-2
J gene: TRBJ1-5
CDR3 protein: CASSLAGKWGWRRRSNQPQHF

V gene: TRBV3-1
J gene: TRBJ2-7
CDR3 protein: CASSHLRVRPAVSYEQYF

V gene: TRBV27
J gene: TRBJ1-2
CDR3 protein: CASSLSGTAIRGYTF

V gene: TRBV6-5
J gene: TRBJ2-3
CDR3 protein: CASRKGLSSDTQYF

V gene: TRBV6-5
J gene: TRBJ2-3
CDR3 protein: CASSTPLRTDTQYF

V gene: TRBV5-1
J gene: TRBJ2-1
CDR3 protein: CASSLGQVGIDEQFF

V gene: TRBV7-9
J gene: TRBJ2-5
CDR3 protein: CASSYRDDETQYF

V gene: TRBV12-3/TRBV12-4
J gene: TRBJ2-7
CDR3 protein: CASSSAPSSYEQYF

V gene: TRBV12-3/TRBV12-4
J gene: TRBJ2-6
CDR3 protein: CASMETGLGANVLTF

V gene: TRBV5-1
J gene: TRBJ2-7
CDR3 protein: CASSLAGQETYEQYF

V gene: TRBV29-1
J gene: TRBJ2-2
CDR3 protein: CSVEEGSNTGELFF

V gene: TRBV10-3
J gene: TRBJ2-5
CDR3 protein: CAISEYRVRETQYF

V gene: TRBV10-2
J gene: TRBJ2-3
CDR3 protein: CASSDPSDGASGSTDTQYF

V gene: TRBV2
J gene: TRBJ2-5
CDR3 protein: CASSSKYRQETQYF

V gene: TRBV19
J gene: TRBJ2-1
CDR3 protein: CASSPGPFEGNEQFF

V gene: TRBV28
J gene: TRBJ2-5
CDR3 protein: CASRTYRETQYF

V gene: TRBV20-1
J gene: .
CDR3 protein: CSAAAQADYNEQFF

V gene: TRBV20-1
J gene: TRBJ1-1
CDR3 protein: CSARDVRELNTEAFF

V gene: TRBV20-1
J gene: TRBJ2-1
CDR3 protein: CSARLAGSSGRGNEQFF

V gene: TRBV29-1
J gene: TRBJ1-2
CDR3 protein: CSVTGSNYGYTF

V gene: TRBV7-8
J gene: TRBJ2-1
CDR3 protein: CASSNKRLAVGEQFF

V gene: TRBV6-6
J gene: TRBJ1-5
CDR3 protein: CASKEANQPQHF

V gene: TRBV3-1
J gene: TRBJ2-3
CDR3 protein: CASSQVWRTPLTDTQYF

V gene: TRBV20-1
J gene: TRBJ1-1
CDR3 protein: CSAKPGGNTEAFF

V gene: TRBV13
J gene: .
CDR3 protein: CASSSRLALTSYNEQFF

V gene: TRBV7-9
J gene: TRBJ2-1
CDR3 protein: CASSSAPGTGQYNEQFF

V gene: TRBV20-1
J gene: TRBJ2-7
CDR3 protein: CSARDGSSYEQYF

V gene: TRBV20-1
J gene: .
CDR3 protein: CSARSGAGGDNEQFF

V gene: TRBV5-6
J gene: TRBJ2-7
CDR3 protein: CASSLIVTGFSYEQYF

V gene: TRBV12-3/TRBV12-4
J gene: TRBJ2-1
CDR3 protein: CASTGTSGSRYNEQFF

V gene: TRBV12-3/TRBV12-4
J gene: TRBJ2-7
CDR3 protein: CASSQGRWEQYF

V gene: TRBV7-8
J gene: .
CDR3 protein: CASNFGTTEREQFF

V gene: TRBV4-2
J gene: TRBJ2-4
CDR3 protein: CASSQDPSRAKNIQYF

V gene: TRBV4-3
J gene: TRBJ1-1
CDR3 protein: CASSLDSMNTEAFF

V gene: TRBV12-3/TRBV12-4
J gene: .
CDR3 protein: CASRRETGYEQYF

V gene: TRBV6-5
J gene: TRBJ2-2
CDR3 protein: CASSYLILADRAPNTGELFF

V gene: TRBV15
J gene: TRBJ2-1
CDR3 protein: CATSNGPNYNEQFF

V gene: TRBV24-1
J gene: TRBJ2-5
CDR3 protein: CATKEWGGETQYF

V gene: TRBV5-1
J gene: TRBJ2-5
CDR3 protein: CASSVAGTGSSYKQYF

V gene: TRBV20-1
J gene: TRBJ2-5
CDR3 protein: CSARAPVQETQYF